Listed below are T cell receptor beta chains from one sample, sequenced in a study of T cell responses to AZD1222 COVID-19 vaccine. Produced via immunoSEQ multiplex PCR; TCRdb's table is partial and in-frame only. The sample has approximately 180,000 clones, more than 80% seen once. Here the sequenced sample was peripheral blood, taken 28 days after the second dose of the MenACWY control vaccine. These receptors all stem from an adult who received the MenACWY meningococcal vaccine as a control. CDR3s include the opening cysteine and the closing phenylalanine or tryptophan. A D gene is named only where the DNA matches it firmly. Where a row states a size, it is once, few, many or the class of an expanded clone; other rows omit it.

clone size	D gene	V gene	J gene	CDR3 protein	CDR3 DNA
once	TRBD1	TRBV5-1	TRBJ2-7	CVSSLLGQGIYEQYF	TGCGTCAGCAGCTTGCTGGGACAGGGAATATACGAGCAGTACTTC
.	TRBD2	TRBV6-2/TRBV6-3	TRBJ2-2	CASSSGLAGGKDTGELFF	TGTGCCAGCAGCTCCGGACTAGCGGGAGGGAAGGACACCGGGGAGCTGTTTTTT
.	.	TRBV5-8	TRBJ2-3	CASSDTGLTQYF	TGTGCCAGCAGCGATACAGGGCTAACGCAGTATTTT
.	TRBD1	TRBV7-8	TRBJ2-7	CASRGQGSPEQYF	TGTGCCAGCAGAGGACAGGGGAGTCCCGAGCAGTACTTC
.	.	TRBV9	TRBJ2-1	CASSSRPDSRYGEQFF	TGTGCCAGCAGCTCCCGCCCGGACAGCCGGTACGGAGAGCAGTTCTTC
once	.	TRBV18	TRBJ1-1	CASSPLSGTEAFF	TGTGCCAGCTCACCTCTGTCGGGTACTGAAGCTTTCTTT
.	TRBD1	TRBV5-1	TRBJ1-2	CASSPDREHGYTF	TGCGCCAGCAGCCCGGACAGGGAACATGGCTACACCTTC
.	TRBD1	TRBV27	TRBJ2-1	CASRQGQGAFNEQFF	TGTGCCAGCAGACAGGGACAGGGGGCCTTCAATGAGCAGTTCTTC
.	.	TRBV19	TRBJ1-1	CASSDQGGGTEAFF	TGTGCCAGTAGTGATCAAGGGGGGGGCACTGAAGCTTTCTTT
once	TRBD2	TRBV5-1	TRBJ2-7	CASSLGLAGGEQYF	TGCGCCAGCAGCTTGGGACTAGCGGGAGGCGAGCAGTACTTC
.	TRBD1	TRBV12-3/TRBV12-4	TRBJ2-1	CASSNDDRALRFF	TGTGCCAGCAGCAACGATGACAGGGCCTTAAGGTTCTTC
.	.	TRBV7-9	TRBJ2-3	CASSPRGRESTDTQYF	TGTGCCAGCAGCCCGCGCGGTAGGGAGAGCACAGATACGCAGTATTTT
.	.	TRBV9	TRBJ2-1	CASSALYNEQFF	TGTGCCAGCAGCGCATTGTACAATGAGCAGTTCTTC
.	.	TRBV27	TRBJ1-2	CASSLSQGNYGYTF	TGTGCCAGCAGTTTATCCCAGGGGAACTATGGCTACACCTTC
.	.	TRBV12-5	TRBJ2-1	CAITGGAYNEQFF	TGTGCGATTACTGGGGGAGCCTACAATGAGCAGTTCTTC
.	.	TRBV16	TRBJ1-1	CASSHQWGTEAFF	TGTGCCAGCAGCCACCAGTGGGGCACTGAAGCTTTCTTT
.	.	TRBV4-1	TRBJ1-2	CASSQDLAFWPYAYGYTF	TGCGCCAGCAGCCAAGATTTGGCCTTTTGGCCCTACGCCTATGGCTACACCTTC
.	TRBD1	TRBV9	TRBJ1-1	CASSVGRGTGVNTEAFF	TGTGCCAGCAGCGTAGGTCGGGGGACAGGGGTGAACACTGAAGCTTTCTTT
.	TRBD1	TRBV2	TRBJ2-5	CASGGQGLRETQYF	TGTGCCAGCGGGGGACAGGGGTTGCGGGAGACCCAGTACTTC
.	.	TRBV7-2	TRBJ2-2	CASSLKRVTGELFF	TGTGCCAGCAGCTTAAAGCGCGTAACCGGGGAGCTGTTTTTT
.	.	TRBV6-6	TRBJ2-3	CASSLPRITDTQYF	TGTGCCAGCAGCCTCCCCCGAATAACAGATACGCAGTATTTT
.	.	TRBV12-3/TRBV12-4	TRBJ2-7	CASSLAFYEQYF	TGTGCCAGCAGCCTTGCCTTCTACGAGCAGTACTTC
.	.	TRBV19	TRBJ1-2	CASSSRGPYGYTF	TGTGCCAGTAGTAGTCGGGGTCCCTATGGCTACACCTTC
.	.	TRBV13	TRBJ2-3	CASSRGRPFVGTQYF	TGTGCCAGCAGCCGGGGCAGACCCTTTGTAGGTACGCAGTATTTT
.	TRBD1	TRBV19	TRBJ1-1	CASSRQGWRTEAFF	TGTGCCAGTAGCAGACAGGGATGGAGAACTGAAGCTTTCTTT
.	.	TRBV6-2/TRBV6-3	TRBJ2-6	CASSPPGAPGANVLTF	TGTGCCAGCAGTCCCCCGGGGGCACCGGGGGCCAACGTCCTGACTTTC
.	TRBD1	TRBV27	TRBJ1-2	CASLKQGRGDGYTF	TGTGCCAGCCTGAAACAGGGGCGAGGGGATGGCTACACCTTC
.	.	TRBV5-1	TRBJ2-7	CASSLQGVQSHEQYF	TGCGCCAGCAGCTTACAGGGCGTTCAGTCCCACGAGCAGTACTTC
.	.	TRBV9	TRBJ2-1	CASSRNENEQFF	TGTGCCAGCAGCCGCAACGAAAATGAGCAGTTCTTC
once	.	TRBV24-1	TRBJ2-1	CATSDWGLANEQFF	TGTGCCACCAGTGACTGGGGACTCGCTAATGAGCAGTTCTTC
once	.	TRBV29-1	TRBJ1-5	CSVRDGDQPQHF	TGCAGCGTCCGGGACGGAGATCAGCCCCAGCATTTT
.	.	TRBV28	TRBJ1-3	CASRVLGGDLEGNTIYF	TGTGCCAGCAGGGTTCTAGGGGGGGACCTGGAAGGAAACACCATATATTTT
.	TRBD1	TRBV27	TRBJ1-2	CASSLSGQGYGYTF	TGTGCCAGCAGTTTATCGGGACAGGGTTATGGCTACACCTTC
.	TRBD1	TRBV3-1/TRBV3-2	TRBJ1-2	CASSPTGSLTGYTF	TGTGCCAGCAGCCCGACAGGGTCTCTTACTGGCTACACCTTC
.	.	TRBV7-2	TRBJ2-3	CASGQGTRTDTQYF	TGTGCCAGCGGTCAGGGCACGCGCACAGATACGCAGTATTTT
.	TRBD2	TRBV2	TRBJ2-3	CASSVVGGRSTDTQYF	TGTGCCAGCAGTGTCGTTGGCGGGAGATCGACAGATACGCAGTATTTT
few	.	TRBV9	TRBJ1-6	CASSVSQASHSPLHF	TGTGCCAGCAGCGTATCGCAGGCCTCCCATTCACCCCTCCACTTT
.	TRBD2	TRBV5-4	TRBJ2-5	CASSSPRTSGRETQYF	TGTGCCAGCAGTTCTCCCCGGACTAGCGGGAGAGAGACCCAGTACTTC
few	TRBD1	TRBV5-8	TRBJ1-4	CASSSRRGNNEKLFF	TGTGCCAGCAGCTCCCGCAGGGGGAATAATGAAAAACTGTTTTTT
.	TRBD2	TRBV19	TRBJ2-3	CASSGRGTDTQYF	TGTGCCAGTAGCGGGAGGGGCACAGATACGCAGTATTTT
.	.	TRBV5-8	TRBJ1-5	CASSLEGRGIQPQHF	TGTGCCAGCAGCTTGGAGGGCAGGGGTATTCAGCCCCAGCATTTT
.	.	TRBV27	TRBJ2-3	CASSFVESTDTQYF	TGTGCCAGCAGTTTCGTTGAAAGCACAGATACGCAGTATTTT
.	.	TRBV3-1/TRBV3-2	TRBJ2-1	CASSPGEQYNEQFF	TGTGCCAGCAGCCCGGGGGAACAGTACAATGAGCAGTTCTTC
few	.	TRBV30	TRBJ1-1	CAWSNGANTEAFF	TGTGCCTGGAGTAACGGGGCGAACACTGAAGCTTTCTTT
.	.	TRBV6-1	TRBJ1-5	CASSETRVQPQHF	TGTGCCAGCAGTGAAACCCGAGTTCAGCCCCAGCATTTT
few	TRBD1	TRBV11-2	TRBJ1-5	CASSLGDREDQPQHF	TGTGCCAGCAGCTTAGGGGACAGGGAAGATCAGCCCCAGCATTTT
.	TRBD1	TRBV2	TRBJ2-7	CAIDDRGTYEQYF	TGTGCCATCGACGACAGGGGGACCTACGAGCAGTACTTC
.	TRBD2	TRBV5-1	TRBJ2-3	CASSSQSGRGTDTQYF	TGCGCCAGCAGCTCCCAGAGCGGGAGGGGCACAGATACGCAGTATTTT
.	.	TRBV2	TRBJ1-5	CASSLDSANSNQPQHF	TGTGCCAGCAGCCTCGACAGCGCAAATAGCAATCAGCCCCAGCATTTT
.	TRBD1	TRBV29-1	TRBJ1-2	CSVVGQGVGYTF	TGCAGCGTGGTGGGACAGGGCGTCGGCTACACCTTC
.	TRBD1	TRBV6-5	TRBJ2-1	CATSTGGAGNEQFF	TGTGCCACCTCGACAGGGGGCGCGGGGAATGAGCAGTTCTTC
.	.	TRBV7-2	TRBJ1-2	CASSLRTREGGYTF	TGTGCCAGCAGCCTCCGGACACGTGAGGGTGGCTACACCTTC
.	.	TRBV2	TRBJ2-3	CARGYRAADTQYF	TGTGCCAGGGGGTACAGGGCAGCAGATACGCAGTATTTT
.	TRBD2	TRBV3-1/TRBV3-2	TRBJ2-1	CASSLATYNEQFF	TGTGCCAGCTCACTAGCGACCTACAATGAGCAGTTCTTC
.	.	TRBV6-4	TRBJ1-1	CASSRTYRNTEAFF	TGTGCCAGCAGTCGAACCTACAGGAACACTGAAGCTTTCTTT
.	.	TRBV6-1	TRBJ1-5	CASSEEGQGYQPQHF	TGTGCCAGCAGTGAAGAGGGGCAGGGTTATCAGCCCCAGCATTTT
.	TRBD1	TRBV4-1	TRBJ1-1	CASRGQLKNTEAFF	TGCGCCAGCAGGGGACAGCTAAAGAACACTGAAGCTTTCTTT